The T cell receptor beta chain described here comes from a study of T cells in Graves' hyperthyroidism and ophthalmopathy. Study conclusions and caveats: Expanded thyroid clonotypes (above 0.001) were mostly also found in blood.

About this clonotype: The target antigen is unknown.

From RNA transcripts, TCR beta CDR3 regions were amplified. The TCR CDR3 was amplified in a first-round RT-PCR using the HTBI primer set. TCRdb fed the multiplex PCR reads into MiXCR, producing one record per CDR3 protein. This table holds hundreds of thousands of distinct CDR3 sequences, approximately 15% found once. V gave up 1 base and J gave up 6 bases, with 12 bases separating them. The CDR3 totals 14 residues. Germline-derived CDR1 and CDR2 are SEHNR and FQNEAQ (reference sequence). This receptor was taken from a woman between 40 and 55 years old with Graves' ophthalmopathy. The chain has TRBV7-9 and TRBJ1-1; TRBD1 is a possible D gene (5 bases). Sequencing input: blood. CDR3 coding DNA: TGTGCCAGCAGCTTAGGCAAGGGGCTCTCTGAAGCTTTCTTT. Its protein is CASSLGKGLSEAFF.